This T cell receptor beta chain was captured in a study of beta chain features in type 1 diabetes. Concerning this clone: Antigen specificity is unknown.

Sorting that relied on CD45RO/CCR7/CD25/CD127/CD95/CD27 yielded CD4+ naive, central memory, regulatory and stem cell-like memory cells. Purities in excess of 95% were seen in all sorted populations. The CDR3 is 17 residues long. Germline CDR1 and CDR2: SGHRS and YFSETQ. Germline trimming cut 4 bases from V and 4 bases from J; bases unmatched to any gene: 8. cDNA synthesis used the whole RNA isolate, giving expressed TCRB sequences. Naive, central memory and regulatory T cell samples yielded roughly 3.5 million reads on average. Using immunoSEQ multiplex PCR, the repertoire was profiled, and TCRdb retains in-frame clones only, with some absent. The sample lists approximately 170,000 clones, approximately 7.9% seen once, with about 0.5% in the top ten. Whole-study results and caveats: TCRB CDR3s were moderately but significantly shorter in Type 1 diabetes patients in all four CD4+ subsets. TCRB rearrangement may or may not be influenced by HLA type; here this remained unresolved.

The sample consisted of central memory CD4+ T cells from blood. This clonotype was sampled from a man aged 18 to 29 with type 1 diabetes. The V call is TRBV5-1, the J call TRBJ2-2, with 12 bases fitting TRBD2. CDR3 residues: CASSPPSGGAVTGELFF. As DNA, the CDR3 is TGCGCCAGCAGCCCCCCTAGCGGGGGGGCCGTCACCGGGGAGCTGTTTTTT. Filled out from reference TRBV5-1 and TRBJ2-2, the complete variable domain reads KAGVTQTPRYLIKTRGQQVTLSCSPISGHRSVSWYQQTPGQGLQFLFEYFSETQRNKGNFPGRFSGRQFSNSRSEMNVSTLELGDSALYLCASSPPSGGAVTGELFFGEGSRLTVL.